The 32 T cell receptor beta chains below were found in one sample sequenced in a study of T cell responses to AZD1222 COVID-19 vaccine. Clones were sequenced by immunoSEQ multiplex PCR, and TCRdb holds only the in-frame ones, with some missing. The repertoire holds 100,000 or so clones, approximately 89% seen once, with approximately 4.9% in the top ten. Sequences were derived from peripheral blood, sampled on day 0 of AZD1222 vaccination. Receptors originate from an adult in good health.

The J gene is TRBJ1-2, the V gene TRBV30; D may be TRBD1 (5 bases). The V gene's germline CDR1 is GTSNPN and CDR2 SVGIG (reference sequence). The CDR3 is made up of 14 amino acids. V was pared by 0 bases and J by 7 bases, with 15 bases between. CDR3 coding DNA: TGTGCCTGGAGTGTAATCGGGGGGTTGGGTGGCTACACCTTC. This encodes CAWSVIGGLGGYTF.

The CDR3 is CATSDFGLGLAGTGELFF. In DNA form, the CDR3 reads TGTGCCACCAGTGATTTTGGGTTGGGACTAGCGGGAACCGGGGAGCTGTTTTTT. This sequence joins TRBV24-1 and TRBJ2-2; 13 bases align to TRBD2. J gave up 5 bases and V 1 base, and 6 bases lay outside the gene matches. Germline V CDR1 and CDR2: KGHDR, SFDVKD. This CDR3 spans 18 amino acids.

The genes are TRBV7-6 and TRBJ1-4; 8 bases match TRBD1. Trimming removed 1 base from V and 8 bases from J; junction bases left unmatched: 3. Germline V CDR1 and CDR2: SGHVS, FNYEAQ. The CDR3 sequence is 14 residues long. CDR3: CASSLGQGAEKLFF. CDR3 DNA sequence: TGTGCCAGCAGCTTAGGTCAGGGGGCAGAAAAACTGTTTTTT.

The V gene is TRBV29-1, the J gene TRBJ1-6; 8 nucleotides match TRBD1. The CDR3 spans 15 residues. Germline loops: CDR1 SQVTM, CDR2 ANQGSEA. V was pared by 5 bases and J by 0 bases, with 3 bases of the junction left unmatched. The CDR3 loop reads CSVRTGSSYNSPLHF. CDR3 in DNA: TGCAGCGTTCGGACAGGGAGCTCCTATAATTCACCCCTCCACTTT.

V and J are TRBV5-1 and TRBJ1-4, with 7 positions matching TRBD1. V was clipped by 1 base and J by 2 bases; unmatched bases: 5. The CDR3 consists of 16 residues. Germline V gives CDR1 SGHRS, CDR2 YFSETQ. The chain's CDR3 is CASSLKGAGTNEKLFF. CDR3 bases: TGCGCCAGCAGCTTGAAGGGGGCTGGCACTAATGAAAAACTGTTTTTT.

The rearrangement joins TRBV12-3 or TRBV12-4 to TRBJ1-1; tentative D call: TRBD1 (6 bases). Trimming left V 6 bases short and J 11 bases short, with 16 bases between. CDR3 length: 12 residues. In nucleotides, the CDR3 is TGTGCCAGCAGGGGGGGCGCGGGGGATGCTTTCTTT. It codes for CASRGGAGDAFF.

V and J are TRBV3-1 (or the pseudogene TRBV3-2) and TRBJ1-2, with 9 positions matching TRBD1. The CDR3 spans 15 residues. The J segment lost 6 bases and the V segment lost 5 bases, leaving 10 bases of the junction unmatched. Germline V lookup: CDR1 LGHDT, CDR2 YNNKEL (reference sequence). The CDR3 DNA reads TGTGCCAGCAGCGACTTACAGGGGGCGTTGAATGGCTACACCTTC. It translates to CASSDLQGALNGYTF.

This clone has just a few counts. CDR3 nucleotide sequence: TGTGCCAGCAGCCCCCGACAGGAATCTAACACTGAAGCTTTCTTT. Its translation: CASSPRQESNTEAFF. V and J are TRBV21-1 and TRBJ1-1; TRBD1 reflects the table's D call only, with no check against the DNA. TRBV21-1 is a pseudogene. This CDR3 has 15 amino acids.

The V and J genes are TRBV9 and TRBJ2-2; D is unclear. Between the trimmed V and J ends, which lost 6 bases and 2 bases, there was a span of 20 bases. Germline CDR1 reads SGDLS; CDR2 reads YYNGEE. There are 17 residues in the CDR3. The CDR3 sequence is CASTYGYRSTNTGELFF. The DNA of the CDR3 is TGTGCCAGCACCTATGGATATAGGAGCACTAACACCGGGGAGCTGTTTTTT.

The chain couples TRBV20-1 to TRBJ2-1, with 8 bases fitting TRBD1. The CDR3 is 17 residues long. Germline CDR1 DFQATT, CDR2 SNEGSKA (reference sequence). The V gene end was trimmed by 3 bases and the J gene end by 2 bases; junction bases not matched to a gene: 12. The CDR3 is CSASDNSGQVPYNEQFF. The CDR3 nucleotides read TGCAGTGCTAGTGATAACTCGGGACAGGTACCCTACAATGAGCAGTTCTTC.

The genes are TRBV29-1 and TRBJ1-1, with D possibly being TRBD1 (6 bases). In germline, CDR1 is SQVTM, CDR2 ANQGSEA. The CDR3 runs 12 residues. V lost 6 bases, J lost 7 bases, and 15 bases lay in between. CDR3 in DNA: TGCAGCGTCCGGGACACCGACATTGAAGCTTTCTTT. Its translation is CSVRDTDIEAFF.

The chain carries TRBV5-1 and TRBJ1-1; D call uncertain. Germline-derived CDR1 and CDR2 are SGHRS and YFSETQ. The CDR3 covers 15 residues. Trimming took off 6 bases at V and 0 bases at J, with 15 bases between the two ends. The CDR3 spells CASKSRTAMNTEAFF. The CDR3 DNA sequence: TGCGCCAGCAAATCCCGGACGGCGATGAACACTGAAGCTTTCTTT.

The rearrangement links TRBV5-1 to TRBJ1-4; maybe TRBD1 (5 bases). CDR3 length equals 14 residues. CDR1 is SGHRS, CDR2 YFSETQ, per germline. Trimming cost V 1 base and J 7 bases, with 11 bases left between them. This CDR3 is CASSLHQGGEKLFF. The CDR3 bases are TGCGCCAGCAGCTTGCATCAGGGAGGTGAAAAACTGTTTTTT.

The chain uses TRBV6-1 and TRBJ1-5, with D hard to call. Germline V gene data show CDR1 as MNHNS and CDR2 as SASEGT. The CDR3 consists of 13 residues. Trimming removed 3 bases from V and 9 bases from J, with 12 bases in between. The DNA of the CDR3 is TGTGCCAGCAGTGACCAATTATTGCGGCCCCAGCATTTT. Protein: CASSDQLLRPQHF.

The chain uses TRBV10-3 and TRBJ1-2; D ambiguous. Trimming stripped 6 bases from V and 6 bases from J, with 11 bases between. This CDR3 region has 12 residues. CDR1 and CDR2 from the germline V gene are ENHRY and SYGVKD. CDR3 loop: CAISAREDGYTF. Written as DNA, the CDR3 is TGTGCCATCAGCGCTAGGGAGGATGGCTACACCTTC.

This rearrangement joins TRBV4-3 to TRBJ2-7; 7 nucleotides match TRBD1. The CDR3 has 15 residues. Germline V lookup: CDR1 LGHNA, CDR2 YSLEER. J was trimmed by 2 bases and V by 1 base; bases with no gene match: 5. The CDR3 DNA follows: TGCGCCAGCAGCCAAGGTCTGGGACAGACCTACGAGCAGTACTTC. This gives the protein CASSQGLGQTYEQYF.

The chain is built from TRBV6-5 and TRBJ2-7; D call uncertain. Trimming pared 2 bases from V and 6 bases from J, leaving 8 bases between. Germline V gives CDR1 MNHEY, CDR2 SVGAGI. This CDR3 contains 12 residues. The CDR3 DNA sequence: TGTGCCAGCAGTTACGGTGGGTCCGAGCAGTACTTC. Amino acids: CASSYGGSEQYF.

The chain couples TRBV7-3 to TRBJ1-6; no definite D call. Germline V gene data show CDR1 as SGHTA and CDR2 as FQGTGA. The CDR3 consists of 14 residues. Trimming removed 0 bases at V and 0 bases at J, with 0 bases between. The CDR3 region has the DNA TGTGCCAGCAGCTTAACCTCCTATAATTCACCCCTCCACTTT. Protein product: CASSLTSYNSPLHF.

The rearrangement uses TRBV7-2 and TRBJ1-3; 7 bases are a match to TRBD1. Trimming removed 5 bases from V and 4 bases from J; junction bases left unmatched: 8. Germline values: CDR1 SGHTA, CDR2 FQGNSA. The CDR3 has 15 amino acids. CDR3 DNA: TGTGCCAGCAGCACACAGGGGACGACAGGAAACACCATATATTTT. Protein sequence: CASSTQGTTGNTIYF.

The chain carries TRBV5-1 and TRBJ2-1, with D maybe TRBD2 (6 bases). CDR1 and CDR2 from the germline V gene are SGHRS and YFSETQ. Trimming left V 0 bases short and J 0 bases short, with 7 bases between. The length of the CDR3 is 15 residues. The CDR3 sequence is CASSLDGSSYNEQFF. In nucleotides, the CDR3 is TGCGCCAGCAGCTTGGACGGGAGCTCCTACAATGAGCAGTTCTTC.

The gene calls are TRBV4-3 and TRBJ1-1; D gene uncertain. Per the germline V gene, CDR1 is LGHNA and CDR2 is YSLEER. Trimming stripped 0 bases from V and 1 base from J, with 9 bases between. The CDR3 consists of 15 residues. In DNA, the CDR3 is TGCGCCAGCAGCCAAGAGGCGAGAGGGAACACTGAAGCTTTCTTT. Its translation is CASSQEARGNTEAFF.

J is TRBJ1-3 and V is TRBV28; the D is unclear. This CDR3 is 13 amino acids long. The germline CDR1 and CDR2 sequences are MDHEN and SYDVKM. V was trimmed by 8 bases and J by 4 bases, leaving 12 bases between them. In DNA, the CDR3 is TGTGCCAGCCAGACATTTAGGGGAAACACCATATATTTT. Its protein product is CASQTFRGNTIYF.

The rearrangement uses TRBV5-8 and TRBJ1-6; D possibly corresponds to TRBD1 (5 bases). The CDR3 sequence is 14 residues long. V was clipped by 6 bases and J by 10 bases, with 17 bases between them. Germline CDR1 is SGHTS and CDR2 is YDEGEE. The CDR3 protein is CASILIFGDSPLHF. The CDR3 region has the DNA TGTGCCAGCATCCTCATATTTGGGGACTCACCCCTCCACTTT.

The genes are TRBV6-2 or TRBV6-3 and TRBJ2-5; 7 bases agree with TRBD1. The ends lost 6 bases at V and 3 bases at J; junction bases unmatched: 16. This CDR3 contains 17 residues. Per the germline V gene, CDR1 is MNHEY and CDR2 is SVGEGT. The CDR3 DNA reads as TGTGCCAGCAGCCCACACGAGGGACAGTTCCTTAAAGAGACCCAGTACTTC. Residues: CASSPHEGQFLKETQYF.

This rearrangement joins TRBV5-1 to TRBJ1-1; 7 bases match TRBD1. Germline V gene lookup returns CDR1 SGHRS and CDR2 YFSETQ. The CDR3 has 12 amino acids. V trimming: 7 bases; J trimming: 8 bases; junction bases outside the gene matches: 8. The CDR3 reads CASGDSRQEAFF. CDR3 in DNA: TGCGCCAGCGGGGACAGTAGGCAGGAAGCTTTCTTT.

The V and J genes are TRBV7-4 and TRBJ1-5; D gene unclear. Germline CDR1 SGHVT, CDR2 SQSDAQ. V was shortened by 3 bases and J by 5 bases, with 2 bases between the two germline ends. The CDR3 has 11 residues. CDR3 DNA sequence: TGTGCCAGCAGCTTTGATCAGCCCCAGCATTTT. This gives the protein CASSFDQPQHF.

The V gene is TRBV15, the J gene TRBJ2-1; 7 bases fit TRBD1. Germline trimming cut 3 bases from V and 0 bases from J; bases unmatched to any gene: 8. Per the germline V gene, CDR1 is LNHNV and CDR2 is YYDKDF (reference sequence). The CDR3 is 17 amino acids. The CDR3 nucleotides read TGTGCCACCAGCAGGGTTACAGGGGCTGGCTCCTACAATGAGCAGTTCTTC. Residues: CATSRVTGAGSYNEQFF. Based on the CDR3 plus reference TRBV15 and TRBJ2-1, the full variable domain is DAMVIQNPRYQVTQFGKPVTLSCSQTLNHNVMYWYQQKSSQAPKLLFHYYDKDFNNEADTPDNFQSRRPNTSFCFLDIRSPGLGDTAMYLCATSRVTGAGSYNEQFFGPGTRLTVL.

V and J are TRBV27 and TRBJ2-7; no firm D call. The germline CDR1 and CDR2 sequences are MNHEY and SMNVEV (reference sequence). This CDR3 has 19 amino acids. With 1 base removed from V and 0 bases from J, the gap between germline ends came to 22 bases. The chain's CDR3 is CASSLYPPSPVSYSYEQYF. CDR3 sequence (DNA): TGTGCCAGCAGTTTATATCCCCCTTCTCCCGTATCTTACTCCTACGAGCAGTACTTC.

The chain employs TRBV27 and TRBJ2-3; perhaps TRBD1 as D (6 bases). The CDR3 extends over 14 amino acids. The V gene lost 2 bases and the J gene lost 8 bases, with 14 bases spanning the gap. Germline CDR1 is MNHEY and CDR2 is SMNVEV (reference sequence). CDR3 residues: CASSLDRGRGTQYF. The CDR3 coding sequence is TGTGCCAGCAGTTTAGATAGGGGCAGGGGTACGCAGTATTTT.

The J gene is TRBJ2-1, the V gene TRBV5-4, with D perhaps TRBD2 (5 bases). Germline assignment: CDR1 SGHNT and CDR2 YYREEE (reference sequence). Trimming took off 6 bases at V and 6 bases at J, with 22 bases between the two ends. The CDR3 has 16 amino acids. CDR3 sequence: CASTTLGGRAGNEQFF. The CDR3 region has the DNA TGTGCCAGCACAACCCTGGGCGGAAGGGCGGGCAATGAGCAGTTCTTC.

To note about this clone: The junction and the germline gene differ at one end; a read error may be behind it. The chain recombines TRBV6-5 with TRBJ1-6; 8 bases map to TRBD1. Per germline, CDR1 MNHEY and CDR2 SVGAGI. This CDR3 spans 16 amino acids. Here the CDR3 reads CASNYRGSSYNSPLHF. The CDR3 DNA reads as TGTGCCAGCAATTACAGGGGGAGCTCCTATAATTCACCCCTCCACTTT.

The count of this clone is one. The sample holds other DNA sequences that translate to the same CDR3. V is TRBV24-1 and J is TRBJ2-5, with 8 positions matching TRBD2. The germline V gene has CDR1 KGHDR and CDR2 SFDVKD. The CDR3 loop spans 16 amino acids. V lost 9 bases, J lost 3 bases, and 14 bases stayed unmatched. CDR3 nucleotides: TGTGCCACCGCGGGACTAGGGGGGGGGCGGGAAGAGACCCAGTACTTC. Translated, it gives CATAGLGGGREETQYF.